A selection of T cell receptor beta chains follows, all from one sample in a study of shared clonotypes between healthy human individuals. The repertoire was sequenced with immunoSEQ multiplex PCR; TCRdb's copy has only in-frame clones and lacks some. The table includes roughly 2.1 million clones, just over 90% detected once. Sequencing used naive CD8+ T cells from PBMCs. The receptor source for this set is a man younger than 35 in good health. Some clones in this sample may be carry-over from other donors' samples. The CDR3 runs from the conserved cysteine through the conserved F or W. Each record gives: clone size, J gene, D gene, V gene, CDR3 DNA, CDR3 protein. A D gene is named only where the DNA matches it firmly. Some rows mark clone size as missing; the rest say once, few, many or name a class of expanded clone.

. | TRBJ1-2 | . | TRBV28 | TGTGCCAGCAGTCCGGTTAGAAACTATGGCTACACCTTC | CASSPVRNYGYTF
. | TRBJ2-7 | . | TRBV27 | TGTGCCAGCAGCCCTCCAGTGGGCGAGCAGTACTTC | CASSPPVGEQYF
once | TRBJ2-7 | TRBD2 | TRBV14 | TGTGCCAGCAGCCACCCGCGGGGGAGCTCCTACGAGCAGTACTTC | CASSHPRGSSYEQYF
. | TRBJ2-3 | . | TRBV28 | TGTGCCAGCAGTCCCTCGGGGGGCACAGATACGCAGTATTTT | CASSPSGGTDTQYF
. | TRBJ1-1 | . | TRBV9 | TGTGCCAGCAGCGTAGGGAAGGGGGGTGAAGCTTTCTTT | CASSVGKGGEAFF
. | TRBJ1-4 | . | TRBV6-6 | TGTGCCCTGGGGGGGGATGCTAATGAAAAACTGTTTTTT | CALGGDANEKLFF
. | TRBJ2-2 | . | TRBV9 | TGTGCCAGCAGCGGTCCATATCGGGTCAGCGGTGAAACCGGGGAGCTGTTTTTT | CASSGPYRVSGETGELFF
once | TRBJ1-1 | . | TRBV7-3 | TGTGCCAGCAGCTCCCGGACGGCCCAGGGCACTGAAGCTTTCTTT | CASSSRTAQGTEAFF
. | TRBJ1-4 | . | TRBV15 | TGTGCCACCAGCAGAGGGGAAGGATTCGCAACTAATGAAAAACTGTTTTTT | CATSRGEGFATNEKLFF
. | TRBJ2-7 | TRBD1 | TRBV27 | TGTGCCAGCAGCCCCGGGACAGCCCATCATTCAGTCTTC | CASSPGTAHHSVF
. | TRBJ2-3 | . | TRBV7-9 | TGTGCCAGCAGCTTAGGTCCGGGGCAGGGAGGCACAGATACGCAGTATTTT | CASSLGPGQGGTDTQYF
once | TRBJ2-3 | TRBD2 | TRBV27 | TGTGCCAGCAGTGTCCTACTAGCGGGACTTGGCACAGATACGCAGTATTTT | CASSVLLAGLGTDTQYF
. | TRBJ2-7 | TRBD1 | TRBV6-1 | TGTGCCAGCAGTGAAGAAGGGACAGGGGGTTACGAGCAGTACTTC | CASSEEGTGGYEQYF
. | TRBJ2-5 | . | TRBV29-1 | TGCAGCGTCTACGACCGGGACAACAAGTACCAAGAGACCCAGTACTTC | CSVYDRDNKYQETQYF
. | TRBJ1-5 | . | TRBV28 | TGTGCCAGCAGTGACGGACAGAGTAGCAATCAGCCCCAGCATTTT | CASSDGQSSNQPQHF
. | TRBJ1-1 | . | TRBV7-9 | TGTGCCAGCAGCCCTCAAGGGACTGAAGCTTTCTTT | CASSPQGTEAFF
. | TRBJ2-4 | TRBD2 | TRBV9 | TGTGCCAGCAGCCCGGGACTAGCGGAAAACATTCAGTACTTC | CASSPGLAENIQYF
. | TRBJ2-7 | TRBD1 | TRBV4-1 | TGCGCCAGCAGCCAAAAGGACAGGGGTGCCTACGAGCAGTACTTC | CASSQKDRGAYEQYF
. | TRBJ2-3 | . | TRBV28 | TGTGCCAGCAGTTTATTGGTTGCAGATACGCAGTATTTT | CASSLLVADTQYF
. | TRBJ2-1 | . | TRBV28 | TGTGCCAGCAGTTCAAACTTGGACAATGAGCAGTTCTTC | CASSSNLDNEQFF
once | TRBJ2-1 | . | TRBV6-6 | TGTGCCAGCAGTTACGGTGGATCCAACAATGAGCAGTTCTTC | CASSYGGSNNEQFF
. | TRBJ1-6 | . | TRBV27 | TGTGCCAGCAGCCCCTCCGGGACGGGAAAGAGCTCCTATAATTCACCCCTCCACTTT | CASSPSGTGKSSYNSPLHF